Listed below are T cell receptor beta chains from one sample, sequenced in a study of T cell repertoires in cytomegalovirus infection. TCRdb reprocessed the reads via MiXCR and lists one record per CDR3 protein. The sample has about 260,000 distinct CDR3 sequences, 8% to 9.5% seen once. The sample taken for sequencing was PBMCs. These receptors originate from a human donor in good health (CMV status not recorded). Some clones in this sample may be carry-over from other donors' samples. The CDR3 runs from the conserved cysteine through the conserved F or W. D genes are given only for firm matches. Not all rows give a size; the values are once, few, many and, for expanded clones, a class.

v_call	d_call	j_call	clone_size	cdr3_aa
TRBV5-4	.	TRBJ1-1	many	CASSGRTDTEAFF
TRBV6-2/TRBV6-3	TRBD1	TRBJ2-7	few	CASSKGTGPYEQYF
TRBV20-1	TRBD1	TRBJ2-3	.	CSEQGFTDTQYF
TRBV7-8	.	TRBJ1-3	many	CASSLGTSGNTIYF
TRBV6-2/TRBV6-3	.	TRBJ2-7	.	CASSYSRDTNTYEQYF
TRBV6-6	.	TRBJ2-6	many	CASTRDGSGANVLTF
TRBV25-1	.	TRBJ1-6	many	CASRFGQTNSPLHF
TRBV29-1	TRBD1	TRBJ2-7	.	CSVEGQGGYEQYF
TRBV7-2	.	TRBJ1-5	many	CASSRAGGSNQPQHF
TRBV14	.	TRBJ2-3	.	CASSLLTGGTQYF
TRBV7-2	.	TRBJ2-3	many	CASRPEGFSTDTQYF
TRBV6-6	TRBD1	TRBJ2-3	.	CASSSPNRGLSTDTQYF
TRBV7-2	.	TRBJ2-1	many	CASSLLYSAGQFF
TRBV7-3	.	TRBJ1-1	many	CASSYLGANTEAFF
TRBV6-2/TRBV6-3	TRBD2	TRBJ2-1	many	CASSYMTSGVFF
TRBV7-2	.	TRBJ1-6	many	CASSPGGGANSPLHF
TRBV7-9	TRBD1	TRBJ1-4	many	CASSWRTGQGKEKLFF
TRBV7-2	TRBD2	TRBJ2-5	many	CASSLKGRTSGALGGTQYF
TRBV5-6	.	TRBJ1-6	few	CASSWREWNSPLHF
TRBV7-2	.	TRBJ2-5	many	CASSKRGRYQETQYF
TRBV5-1	.	TRBJ2-6	.	CASSVLQGRPSSGANVLTF
TRBV7-8	.	TRBJ1-1	many	CASSLRIDSPTAEAFF
TRBV23-1	.	TRBJ2-5	.	CASSQYSRQETQYF
TRBV7-9	TRBD2	TRBJ2-7	few	CASSIKRTSGSYEQYF